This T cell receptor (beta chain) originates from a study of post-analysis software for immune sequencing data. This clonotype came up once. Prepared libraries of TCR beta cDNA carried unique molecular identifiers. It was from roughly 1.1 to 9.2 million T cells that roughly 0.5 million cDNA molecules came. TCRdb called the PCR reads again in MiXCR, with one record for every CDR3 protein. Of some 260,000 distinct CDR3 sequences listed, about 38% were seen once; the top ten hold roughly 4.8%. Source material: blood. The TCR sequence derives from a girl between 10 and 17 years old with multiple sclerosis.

In nucleotides, the CDR3 is TGCGCCAGCAAGGGGGCGTCGGAGACCCAGTACTTC. Protein sequence: CASKGASETQYF. The gene calls are TRBV5-1 and TRBJ2-5; 7 nucleotides align to TRBD1. Germline V gene lookup returns CDR1 SGHRS and CDR2 YFSETQ. This CDR3 contains 12 residues. With 6 bases clipped from V and 5 bases from J, the junction kept 4 bases outside the gene matches.